The 10 T cell receptor beta chains in this list originate from one sample, sequenced in a study of shared clonotypes between healthy human individuals. The assay was immunoSEQ multiplex PCR, and TCRdb's table has in-frame clones only and misses some. This sample has about 2 million clones, with around 95% found just once. Sequenced input: naive CD4+ T cells sorted from blood. Documented subset: CD45RA+ positively selected. These receptor sequences come from a man younger than 35 in good health.

The V call is TRBV7-9, the J call TRBJ2-3; 10 positions match TRBD2. The CDR3 runs to 14 residues. The V gene end was trimmed by 5 bases and the J gene end by 6 bases; junction bases not matched to a gene: 5. CDR1 is SEHNR, CDR2 FQNEAQ, per germline (reference sequence). The CDR3 DNA is TGTGCCAGCAGCAGCGGGGGGGCCGCGGATACGCAGTATTTT. Translation: CASSSGGAADTQYF.

The V gene is TRBV5-1, the J gene TRBJ2-2, with 14 positions matching TRBD2. Germline CDR1 SGHRS, CDR2 YFSETQ. The CDR3 covers 18 residues. With V trimmed by 3 bases and J by 6 bases, 10 bases remained unmatched. The CDR3 region is CASSSRGLAGAAPGELFF. The CDR3 coding sequence is TGCGCCAGCAGCTCGAGGGGACTAGCGGGAGCCGCACCCGGGGAGCTGTTTTTT.

V and J are TRBV6-1 and TRBJ2-7, with D possibly TRBD2 on 6 matching bases. Between the trimmed V and J ends, which lost 6 bases and 5 bases, there was a span of 17 bases. The CDR3 spans 14 residues. Germline CDR1 and CDR2: MNHNS and SASEGT. CDR3 region: CASRGYRSGDEQYF. The CDR3 DNA follows: TGTGCCAGCAGAGGATACAGGTCGGGGGACGAGCAGTACTTC.

CDR3 in amino acids: CASSPGGAGNTIYF. CDR3 nucleotide sequence: TGTGCCAGCAGCCCAGGGGGCGCCGGAAACACCATATATTTT. This chain links TRBV7-3 with TRBJ1-3; 8 bases match TRBD1. This CDR3 has 14 amino acids. Germline V gene sequence: CDR1 SGHTA, CDR2 FQGTGA. V trimming: 5 bases; J trimming: 4 bases; junction bases outside the gene matches: 4.

The J gene is TRBJ2-1, the V gene TRBV19; TRBD2 matches at 9 bases. Germline CDR1 reads LNHDA; CDR2 reads SQIVND (reference sequence). V dropped 2 bases and J dropped 5; count of bases not matched to a gene: 7. The CDR3 contains 16 residues. The CDR3 DNA sequence: TGTGCCAGTAGTATATTTGGGACTAGCTGGGACAATGAGCAGTTCTTC. It specifies CASSIFGTSWDNEQFF.

In regard to this clone: The identical CDR3 is also encoded by other nucleotide sequences in the sample. The chain links TRBV5-1 to TRBJ2-7; D remains ambiguous. The CDR3 sequence is 14 residues long. Trimming took off 0 bases at V and 3 bases at J, with 10 bases between the two ends. Germline lookup yields CDR1 SGHRS and CDR2 YFSETQ. The CDR3 reads CASSLGQELYEQYF. CDR3 coding DNA: TGCGCCAGCAGCTTGGGGCAGGAACTCTACGAGCAGTACTTC. The full variable domain, its missing parts supplied by reference TRBV5-1 and TRBJ2-7, is KAGVTQTPRYLIKTRGQQVTLSCSPISGHRSVSWYQQTPGQGLQFLFEYFSETQRNKGNFPGRFSGRQFSNSRSEMNVSTLELGDSALYLCASSLGQELYEQYFGPGTRLTVT.

V is TRBV6-1 and J is TRBJ1-1; TRBD1 might be the D (6 bases). The CDR3 extends over 13 amino acids. CDR1 and CDR2 (germline): MNHNS, SASEGT. Trimming took 9 bases from V and 0 from J, leaving 11 bases between them. The CDR3 loop reads CASLRGLNTEAFF. CDR3 nucleotides: TGTGCCAGTCTCAGGGGTCTGAACACTGAAGCTTTCTTT.

The chain uses TRBV6-1 and TRBJ1-1, with D unresolved. The V gene lost 2 bases and the J gene lost 2 bases, with 12 bases spanning the gap. The CDR3 is 15 residues long. The germline gives CDR1 MNHNS, CDR2 SASEGT. CDR3 in amino acids: CASSERASGNTEAFF. The CDR3 region has the DNA TGTGCCAGCAGTGAACGTGCGAGTGGTAACACTGAAGCTTTCTTT.

The J gene is TRBJ2-3, the V gene TRBV7-2, with TRBD1 as a possible D gene (6 bases). Per germline, CDR1 SGHTA and CDR2 FQGNSA. The V gene lost 1 base and the J gene lost 1 base, with 15 bases spanning the gap. The CDR3 consists of 17 residues. The CDR3 DNA reads TGTGCCAGCAGCTTAGGGGGGCTCAGAGACGGCACAGATACGCAGTATTTT. This encodes CASSLGGLRDGTDTQYF.

This clone was picked up one time. J is TRBJ1-5 and V is TRBV15; D gene unclear. Between the trimmed V and J ends, which lost 5 bases and 0 bases, there was a span of 11 bases. The germline CDR1 and CDR2 sequences are LNHNV and YYDKDF (reference sequence). The CDR3 totals 15 residues. CDR3 nucleotide sequence: TGTGCCACCAGCGGCGGGTCGTATAGCAATCAGCCCCAGCATTTT. Encoded protein: CATSGGSYSNQPQHF.